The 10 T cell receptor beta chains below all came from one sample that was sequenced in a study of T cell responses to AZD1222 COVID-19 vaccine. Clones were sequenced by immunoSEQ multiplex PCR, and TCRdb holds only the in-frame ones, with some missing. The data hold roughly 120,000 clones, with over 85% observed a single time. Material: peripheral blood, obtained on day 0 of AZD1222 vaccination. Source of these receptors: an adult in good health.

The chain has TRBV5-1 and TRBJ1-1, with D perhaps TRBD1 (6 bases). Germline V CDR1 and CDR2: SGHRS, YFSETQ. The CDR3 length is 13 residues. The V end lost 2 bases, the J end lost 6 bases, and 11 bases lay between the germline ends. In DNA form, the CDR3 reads TGCGCCAGCAGCTTCGACAGGTTTGCTGAAGCTTTCTTT. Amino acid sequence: CASSFDRFAEAFF.

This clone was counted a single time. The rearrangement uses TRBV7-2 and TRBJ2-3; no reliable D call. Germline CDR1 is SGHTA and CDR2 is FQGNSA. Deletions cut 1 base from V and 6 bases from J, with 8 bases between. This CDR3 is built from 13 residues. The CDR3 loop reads CASSLGPADTQYF. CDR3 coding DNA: TGTGCCAGCAGCTTAGGTCCCGCCGATACGCAGTATTTT.

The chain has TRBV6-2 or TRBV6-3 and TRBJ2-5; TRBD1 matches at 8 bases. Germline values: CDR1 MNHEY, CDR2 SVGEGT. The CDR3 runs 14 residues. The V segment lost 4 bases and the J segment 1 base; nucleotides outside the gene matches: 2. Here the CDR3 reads CASSWTGPQETQYF. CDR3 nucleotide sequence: TGTGCCAGCAGTTGGACAGGGCCCCAAGAGACCCAGTACTTC.

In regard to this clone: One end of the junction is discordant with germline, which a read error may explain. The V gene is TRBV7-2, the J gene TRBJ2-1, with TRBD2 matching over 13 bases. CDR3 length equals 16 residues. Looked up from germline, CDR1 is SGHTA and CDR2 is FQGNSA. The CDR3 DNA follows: TGTGCCAGCAGCCTAGCCCTGGGACTAGCGGGGAGCGAGCAGTTCTTC. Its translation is CASSLALGLAGSEQFF. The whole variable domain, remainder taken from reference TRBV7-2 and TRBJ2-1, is GAGVSQSPSNKVTEKGKDVELRCDPISGHTALYWYRQSLGQGLEFLIYFQGNSAPDKSGLPSDRFSAERTGGSVSTLTIQRTQQEDSAVYLCASSLALGLAGSEQFFGPGTRLTVL.

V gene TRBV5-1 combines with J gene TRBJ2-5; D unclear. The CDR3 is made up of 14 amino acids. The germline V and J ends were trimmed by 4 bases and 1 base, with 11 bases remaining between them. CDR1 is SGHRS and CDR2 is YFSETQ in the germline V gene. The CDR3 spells CASSPPGVQETQYF. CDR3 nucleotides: TGCGCCAGCAGCCCACCGGGTGTCCAAGAGACCCAGTACTTC.

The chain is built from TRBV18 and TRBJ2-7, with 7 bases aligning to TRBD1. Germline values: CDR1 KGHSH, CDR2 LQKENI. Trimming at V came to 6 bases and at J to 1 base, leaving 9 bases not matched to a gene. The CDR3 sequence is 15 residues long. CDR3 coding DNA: TGTGCCAGCTCGCGAGACCCGGGACAGTCCTACGAGCAGTACTTC. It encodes CASSRDPGQSYEQYF.

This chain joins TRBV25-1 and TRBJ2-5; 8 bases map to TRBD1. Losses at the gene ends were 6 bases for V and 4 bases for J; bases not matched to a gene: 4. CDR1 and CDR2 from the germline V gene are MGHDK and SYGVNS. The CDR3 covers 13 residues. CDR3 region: CASRGQDGETQYF. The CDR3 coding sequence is TGTGCCAGCAGGGGACAGGACGGAGAGACCCAGTACTTC. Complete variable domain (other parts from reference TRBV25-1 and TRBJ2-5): EADIYQTPRYLVIGTGKKITLECSQTMGHDKMYWYQQDPGMELHLIHYSYGVNSTEKGDLSSESTVSRIRTEHFPLTLESARPSHTSQYLCASRGQDGETQYFGPGTRLLVL.

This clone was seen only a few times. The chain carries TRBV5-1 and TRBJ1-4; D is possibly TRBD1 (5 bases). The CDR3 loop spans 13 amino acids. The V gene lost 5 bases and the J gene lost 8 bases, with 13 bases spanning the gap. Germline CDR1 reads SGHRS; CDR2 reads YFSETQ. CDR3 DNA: TGCGCCAGCAGAGAAGGGGTTCAGGAAAAACTGTTTTTT. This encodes CASREGVQEKLFF.

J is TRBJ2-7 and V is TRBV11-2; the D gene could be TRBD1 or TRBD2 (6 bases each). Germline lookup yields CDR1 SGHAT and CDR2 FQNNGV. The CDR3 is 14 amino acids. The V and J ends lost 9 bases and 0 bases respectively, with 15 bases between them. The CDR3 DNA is TGTGCCAGTGGGGGGCATAAGAGCTCCTACGAGCAGTACTTC. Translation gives CASGGHKSSYEQYF. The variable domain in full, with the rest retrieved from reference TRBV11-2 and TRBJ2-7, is EAGVAQSPRYKIIEKRQSVAFWCNPISGHATLYWYQQILGQGPKLLIQFQNNGVVDDSQLPKDRFSAERLKGVDSTLKIQPAKLEDSAVYLCASGGHKSSYEQYFGPGTRLTVT.

The CDR3: CASRGLAGETQYF. CDR3 nucleotides: TGTGCCAGCAGAGGACTAGCGGGAGAGACCCAGTACTTC. V is TRBV7-9 and J is TRBJ2-5; 11 bases are a match to TRBD2. The CDR3 extends over 13 amino acids. The germline V gene has CDR1 SEHNR and CDR2 FQNEAQ (reference sequence). With V trimmed by 6 bases and J by 4 bases, 1 base remained unmatched. Together with reference TRBV7-9 and TRBJ2-5, the CDR3 gives the full variable domain: DTGVSQNPRHKITKRGQNVTFRCDPISEHNRLYWYRQTLGQGPEFLTYFQNEAQLEKSRLLSDRFSAERPKGSFSTLEIQRTEQGDSAMYLCASRGLAGETQYFGPGTRLLVL.